These 31 T cell receptor beta chains were sequenced from one sample in a study of cytomegalovirus exposure and HLA in healthy donors. The PCR was carried out with 60 Vbeta primers and 13 Jbeta primers. The repertoire was sequenced with immunoSEQ multiplex PCR; TCRdb's copy has only in-frame clones and lacks some. This table holds some 170,000 clones, about four fifths found once. The sequenced sample consisted of PBMCs. The receptor set was obtained from a man between 25 and 39 years old in good health and CMV-seronegative.

This rearrangement joins TRBV6-1 to TRBJ1-1; TRBD1 matches 7 bases. The CDR3 extends over 17 amino acids. V was clipped by 2 bases and J by 8 bases; unmatched bases: 17. Germline CDR1 MNHNS, CDR2 SASEGT. The CDR3 DNA reads TGTGCCAGCAGTGAATGGTTAGCAGGGGGGATTTCCGGGGAAGCTTTCTTT. This gives the protein CASSEWLAGGISGEAFF.

The V gene is TRBV6-5, the J gene TRBJ1-2; tentative D call: TRBD1 (6 bases). The CDR3 has 13 residues. V lost 6 bases to trimming and J lost 7 bases, with 15 bases between them. Germline CDR1 reads MNHEY; CDR2 reads SVGAGI. The chain's CDR3 is CASRGGGSVGYTF. CDR3 nucleotides: TGTGCCAGCAGGGGCGGGGGCTCAGTTGGCTACACCTTC.

The chain combines TRBV5-1 with TRBJ2-7; D perhaps matches TRBD1 (6 bases). There are 15 residues in the CDR3. V lost 4 bases, J lost 2 bases, and 16 bases lay in between. Germline lookup yields CDR1 SGHRS and CDR2 YFSETQ. The DNA of the CDR3 is TGCGCCAGCAGCCTCCTAGGGGGTCCTACCTACGAGCAGTACTTC. This sequence encodes CASSLLGGPTYEQYF.

The chain couples TRBV27 to TRBJ2-5; 8 nucleotides match TRBD2. This CDR3 has 15 amino acids. V dropped 3 bases and J dropped 10; count of bases not matched to a gene: 13. The germline gives CDR1 MNHEY, CDR2 SMNVEV (reference sequence). The CDR3 nucleotides read TGTGCCAGCAGTTTGGGGCTAGCGGGCTGGGAGGGCCAGTACTTC. Translating gives CASSLGLAGWEGQYF.

The chain couples TRBV9 to TRBJ2-1; 7 nucleotides agree with TRBD1. Germline V lookup: CDR1 SGDLS, CDR2 YYNGEE. V was clipped by 4 bases and J by 0 bases; unmatched bases: 1. The CDR3 spans 14 residues. The CDR3 protein is CASSPGGSYNEQFF. The CDR3 DNA is TGTGCCAGCAGCCCAGGGGGCTCCTACAATGAGCAGTTCTTC.

The chain carries TRBV6-6 and TRBJ1-1; D uncertain. Trimming removed 5 bases from V and 1 base from J, with 14 bases in between. Germline V gene lookup returns CDR1 MNHNY and CDR2 SVGAGI (reference sequence). The CDR3 totals 15 residues. In nucleotides, the CDR3 is TGTGCCAGCAGTCTCCCTAAGGGAGGGAACACTGAAGCTTTCTTT. Protein: CASSLPKGGNTEAFF.

The V call is TRBV9, the J call TRBJ2-1; the D gene is possibly TRBD2 (6 bases). The CDR3 sequence is 15 residues long. CDR1 is SGDLS, CDR2 YYNGEE, per germline. V lost 3 bases to trimming and J lost 3 bases, with 13 bases between them. The CDR3 region has the DNA TGTGCCAGCAGCGAGGGACTCCAAAACTACAATGAGCAGTTCTTC. This codes for CASSEGLQNYNEQFF.

This chain uses TRBV19 with TRBJ1-6; a weak D match, TRBD1 (6 bases). V was clipped by 6 bases and J by 5 bases, with 11 bases between them. This CDR3 is built from 14 residues. CDR1 LNHDA and CDR2 SQIVND come from the germline V gene (reference sequence). CDR3 in amino acids: CASRQGSDNSPLHF. Here the CDR3 DNA reads TGTGCCAGTAGGCAGGGGTCCGATAATTCACCCCTCCACTTT. Combining the CDR3 with reference TRBV19 and TRBJ1-6 gives the whole variable domain DGGITQSPKYLFRKEGQNVTLSCEQNLNHDAMYWYRQDPGQGLRLIYYSQIVNDFQKGDIAEGYSVSREKKESFPLTVTSAQKNPTAFYLCASRQGSDNSPLHFGNGTRLTVT.

The J gene is TRBJ2-7, the V gene TRBV28, with D tentatively TRBD2 (6 bases). CDR1 and CDR2 (germline): MDHEN, SYDVKM. This CDR3 is built from 11 residues. V was cut by 8 bases and J by 4 bases, with 9 bases left in between. The DNA for the CDR3 is TGTGCCAGCTTGGGGGGTTACGAGCAGTACTTC. It specifies CASLGGYEQYF.

This clone was recorded only once. This rearrangement joins TRBV28 to TRBJ1-1; D uncertain. Germline loops: CDR1 MDHEN, CDR2 SYDVKM. V was trimmed by 5 bases and J by 1 base, leaving 8 bases between them. The CDR3 has 13 amino acids. CDR3 in DNA: TGTGCCAGCAGTCCGGACTGGAACACTGAAGCTTTCTTT. It specifies CASSPDWNTEAFF.

The chain has TRBV30 and TRBJ1-5; TRBD1 is a possible D gene (5 bases). V was trimmed by 1 base and J by 7 bases, leaving 11 bases between them. Germline V gene sequence: CDR1 GTSNPN, CDR2 SVGIG (reference sequence). CDR3 size: 13 residues. The CDR3 spells CAWSARVGQPQHF. The CDR3 DNA follows: TGTGCCTGGAGTGCCAGGGTTGGCCAGCCCCAGCATTTT.

The chain joins TRBV19 to TRBJ2-1; TRBD2 might be the D (6 bases). V was shortened by 3 bases and J by 0 bases, with 15 bases between the two germline ends. The germline gives CDR1 LNHDA, CDR2 SQIVND (reference sequence). The CDR3 spans 17 residues. DNA of the CDR3: TGTGCCAGTAGTATCCTTGGAGGGGACTTCTCCTACAATGAGCAGTTCTTC. Residues: CASSILGGDFSYNEQFF.

This chain joins TRBV2 and TRBJ2-6, with D possibly TRBD1 on 6 matching bases. The germline CDR1 and CDR2 sequences are SNHLY and FYNNEI. The CDR3 runs to 15 residues. Trimming cost V 2 bases and J 2 bases, with 7 bases left between them. CDR3 loop: CASSEHRAGANVLTF. CDR3 in DNA: TGTGCCAGCAGTGAACACAGGGCTGGGGCCAACGTCCTGACTTTC. Combining the CDR3 with reference TRBV2 and TRBJ2-6 gives the whole variable domain EPEVTQTPSHQVTQMGQEVILRCVPISNHLYFYWYRQILGQKVEFLVSFYNNEISEKSEIFDDQFSVERPDGSNFTLKIRSTKLEDSAMYFCASSEHRAGANVLTFGAGSRLTVL.

The table lists this clone with a few counts. The chain carries TRBV7-9 and TRBJ1-1; D ambiguous. The CDR3 is 12 residues long. The V gene lost 1 base and the J gene lost 4 bases, with 4 bases spanning the gap. Germline loops: CDR1 SEHNR, CDR2 FQNEAQ (reference sequence). CDR3 coding DNA: TGTGCCAGCAGCTTAGACGGCACTGAAGCTTTCTTT. Protein: CASSLDGTEAFF.

The chain carries TRBV9 and TRBJ2-3; unclear D gene. The CDR3 runs 15 residues. Trimming removed 0 bases at V and 0 bases at J, with 8 bases between. Per the germline V gene, CDR1 is SGDLS and CDR2 is YYNGEE. The CDR3 DNA sequence: TGTGCCAGCAGCGTAGGTGCCAGTAGCACAGATACGCAGTATTTT. This codes for CASSVGASSTDTQYF.

V is TRBV9 and J is TRBJ2-5; a weak D match, TRBD1 (6 bases). CDR3 length: 14 residues. Germline CDR1 and CDR2: SGDLS and YYNGEE. V was trimmed by 6 bases and J by 4 bases, leaving 16 bases between them. The CDR3 DNA is TGTGCCAGCACATGGGGGCAGGGTGGAGAGACCCAGTACTTC. This codes for CASTWGQGGETQYF.

The rearrangement links TRBV11-2 to TRBJ1-2; D gene unclear. V lost 3 bases to trimming and J lost 7 bases, with 15 bases between them. In germline, CDR1 is SGHAT, CDR2 FQNNGV. The CDR3 has 14 residues. The CDR3 coding sequence is TGTGCCAGCAGCTTCGGAGGGTGGCGCTGTGGCTACACCTTC. This gives the protein CASSFGGWRCGYTF.

The V and J genes are TRBV30 and TRBJ2-7, with TRBD1 identical over 7 bases. V gave up 4 bases and J gave up 3 bases; unmatched junction bases: 6. CDR3 length: 13 residues. Germline V gene sequence: CDR1 GTSNPN, CDR2 SVGIG (reference sequence). The CDR3 DNA reads as TGTGCCTGGACCGGGACAGCGAACTACGAGCAGTACTTC. Translated: CAWTGTANYEQYF.

Only one count was recorded for this clone. The CDR3 spells CASLFSGLDEQFF. In DNA, the CDR3 is TGTGCCAGCCTGTTTAGCGGCCTGGATGAGCAGTTCTTC. The chain carries TRBV28 and TRBJ2-1; D might be TRBD2 (6 bases). The CDR3 is 13 residues long. Trimming shortened V by 8 bases and J by 8 bases, and 16 bases separated the two germline ends. Germline loops: CDR1 MDHEN, CDR2 SYDVKM.

In this sample, this clone turned up once. The chain's CDR3 is CASSWTVGNTEAFF. The CDR3 DNA follows: TGTGCCAGCAGCTGGACAGTCGGGAACACTGAAGCTTTCTTT. The rearrangement links TRBV13 to TRBJ1-1; perhaps TRBD1 as D (6 bases). This CDR3 has 14 amino acids. V lost 4 bases and J 1 base, leaving 10 bases between the germline ends. The V gene's germline CDR1 is PRHDT and CDR2 FYEKMQ (reference sequence).

The sample holds a few counts of this clone. The chain carries TRBV7-9 and TRBJ1-1; maybe TRBD1 (5 bases). V was clipped by 3 bases and J by 1 base, with 9 bases between them. CDR3 length: 14 amino acids. Germline V gene data show CDR1 as SEHNR and CDR2 as FQNEAQ (reference sequence). Written as DNA, the CDR3 is TGTGCCAGCAGCTTGGGGGGGGAGAACACTGAAGCTTTCTTT. Translated: CASSLGGENTEAFF.

The chain uses TRBV5-1 and TRBJ2-1; possible D gene TRBD1, 6 bases. Germline lookup yields CDR1 SGHRS and CDR2 YFSETQ. The CDR3 has 16 amino acids. V lost 4 bases and J lost 0, with 14 bases in between. The CDR3, as DNA: TGCGCCAGCAGCGACGGACAGTCAATCTCCTACAATGAGCAGTTCTTC. Its protein product is CASSDGQSISYNEQFF.

V gene TRBV6-5 combines with J gene TRBJ1-6; the D gene is possibly TRBD1 (5 bases). This CDR3 is 13 amino acids long. Between the trimmed V and J ends, which lost 8 bases and 7 bases, there was a span of 12 bases. Germline CDR1 MNHEY, CDR2 SVGAGI. The CDR3: CASGRVGNSPLHF. CDR3 sequence (DNA): TGTGCCAGCGGCAGGGTAGGAAATTCACCCCTCCACTTT.

This chain links TRBV7-9 with TRBJ2-5, with 13 bases that match TRBD2. Trimming cost V 8 bases and J 4 bases; bases outside gene matches: 4. The CDR3 runs 14 residues. CDR1 is SEHNR, CDR2 FQNEAQ, per germline (reference sequence). Here the CDR3 reads CASGTSGVRETQYF. For the CDR3, the DNA is TGTGCCAGCGGGACTAGCGGGGTTAGAGAGACCCAGTACTTC.

The rearrangement links TRBV14 to TRBJ1-2, with D tentatively TRBD1 (6 bases). CDR1 and CDR2 from the germline V gene are SGHDN and FVKESK. Deletions cut 1 base from V and 8 bases from J, with 14 bases between. This CDR3 is built from 14 residues. This CDR3 is CASSQVRTGCGYTF. The CDR3 DNA is TGTGCCAGCAGCCAAGTCCGAACAGGGTGCGGCTACACCTTC.

In this sample, this clone turned up a few times. The genes are TRBV19 and TRBJ2-2; TRBD1 aligns across 7 bases. This CDR3 has 15 residues. V shed 9 bases, J shed 6 bases, and the junction held 13 bases outside the gene matches. Germline CDR1 LNHDA, CDR2 SQIVND (reference sequence). This CDR3 is CASAGYGDRAGELFF. CDR3 in DNA: TGTGCCAGCGCCGGGTATGGAGACAGGGCCGGGGAGCTGTTTTTT. The full variable domain, in which reference TRBV19 and TRBJ2-2 provide the parts outside the CDR3, is DGGITQSPKYLFRKEGQNVTLSCEQNLNHDAMYWYRQDPGQGLRLIYYSQIVNDFQKGDIAEGYSVSREKKESFPLTVTSAQKNPTAFYLCASAGYGDRAGELFFGEGSRLTVL.

The chain recombines TRBV28 with TRBJ1-2; 7 bases agree with TRBD1. CDR1 and CDR2 (germline): MDHEN, SYDVKM. CDR3 length equals 13 residues. With 6 bases clipped from V and 4 bases from J, the junction kept 5 bases outside the gene matches. CDR3 coding DNA: TGTGCCAGCAGACCCGGGACAGCCTATGGCTACACCTTC. Encoded protein: CASRPGTAYGYTF.

The CDR3, as DNA: TGTGCCAGCAGCTCCCAGCGGGAGTGGGACAATGAGCAGTTCTTC. Translation gives CASSSQREWDNEQFF. V is TRBV13 and J is TRBJ2-1; TRBD2 aligns across 8 bases. The trim removed 4 bases at V and 5 bases at J, leaving 7 bases unmatched. CDR3 length: 15 residues. Germline V CDR1 and CDR2: PRHDT, FYEKMQ (reference sequence).

The chain joins TRBV7-9 to TRBJ2-7; the D gene is possibly TRBD2 (7 bases). CDR1 and CDR2 (germline): SEHNR, FQNEAQ (reference sequence). V was trimmed by 3 bases and J by 3 bases, leaving 18 bases between them. This CDR3 has 16 residues. The CDR3 DNA sequence: TGTGCCAGCAGCTTTTCAGGGGCGGGAGTTTACTACGAGCAGTACTTC. Translating gives CASSFSGAGVYYEQYF.

The chain is built from TRBV7-9 and TRBJ1-2, with 7 bases lining up with TRBD1. Germline lookup yields CDR1 SEHNR and CDR2 FQNEAQ (reference sequence). This CDR3 spans 17 amino acids. J was trimmed by 7 bases and V by 4 bases; bases with no gene match: 18. CDR3 protein: CASSSLRGHVSMSGYTF. CDR3 bases: TGTGCCAGCAGCTCCCTTAGGGGGCACGTCTCGATGTCTGGCTACACCTTC.

V and J are TRBV28 and TRBJ2-4, with D possibly matching TRBD2 (6 bases). Germline lookup yields CDR1 MDHEN and CDR2 SYDVKM. Between the trimmed V and J ends, which lost 3 bases and 1 base, there was a span of 16 bases. The CDR3 is made up of 17 amino acids. The CDR3 sequence: CASSLGGRKPAKNIQYF. The CDR3 DNA reads as TGTGCCAGCAGTTTGGGGGGACGGAAACCGGCCAAAAACATTCAGTACTTC. The variable domain in full, completed from reference TRBV28 and TRBJ2-4, reads DVKVTQSSRYLVKRTGEKVFLECVQDMDHENMFWYRQDPGLGLRLIYFSYDVKMKEKGDIPEGYSVSREKKERFSLILESASTNQTSMYLCASSLGGRKPAKNIQYFGAGTRLSVL.